This is a list of T cell receptor beta chains from one sample in a study of T cell responses to AZD1222 COVID-19 vaccine. Sequencing was performed with immunoSEQ multiplex PCR; in TCRdb, only in-frame clones are kept and a portion is missing. The sample carries 100,000 to 150,000 clones, 70% to 90% recorded once. The sample in question was peripheral blood, obtained on day 0 of AZD1222 vaccination. All receptors come from an adult in good health. Both conserved end residues are part of each CDR3. The D gene is left open where the match is weak. The size of a clone is reported for some rows only, either as once, few or many, or as a class for expanded clones.

abundance: .
v_gene: TRBV11-2
d_gene: .
j_gene: TRBJ2-7
CDR3nt: TGTGCCAGCAGCTTAGATCCGACGGGGGCCCAGAACGAGCAGTACTTC
CDR3aa: CASSLDPTGAQNEQYF

abundance: .
v_gene: TRBV27
d_gene: TRBD1
j_gene: TRBJ1-2
CDR3nt: TGTGCCAGCAGTTGGGGACAGGGAGGGGGCTACACCTTC
CDR3aa: CASSWGQGGGYTF

abundance: .
v_gene: TRBV4-3
d_gene: .
j_gene: TRBJ2-2
CDR3nt: TGCGCCAGCAGCCAAGCCCCCGGCGAGGGCACCGGGGAGCTGTTTTTT
CDR3aa: CASSQAPGEGTGELFF

abundance: .
v_gene: TRBV5-4
d_gene: TRBD1
j_gene: TRBJ2-1
CDR3nt: TGTGCCCTCTCCGGGACAGGGAATAATGAGCAGTTCTTC
CDR3aa: CALSGTGNNEQFF

abundance: once
v_gene: TRBV28
d_gene: .
j_gene: TRBJ2-7
CDR3nt: TGTGGGACGGGGGCCTTACTATCCTACGAGCAGTACTTC
CDR3aa: CGTGALLSYEQYF

abundance: .
v_gene: TRBV19
d_gene: .
j_gene: TRBJ1-1
CDR3nt: TGTGCCAGTAGTAGGGGAACTGAAGCTTTCTTT
CDR3aa: CASSRGTEAFF

abundance: .
v_gene: TRBV18
d_gene: .
j_gene: TRBJ1-1
CDR3nt: TGTGCCAGCTCACCCAATTCCGGGACACAGGAAGCTTTCTTT
CDR3aa: CASSPNSGTQEAFF

abundance: .
v_gene: TRBV5-1
d_gene: .
j_gene: TRBJ2-5
CDR3nt: TGCGCCAGCAGCTTGGATGGACTACCTCAAGAGACCCAGTACTTC
CDR3aa: CASSLDGLPQETQYF

abundance: .
v_gene: TRBV28
d_gene: TRBD2
j_gene: TRBJ2-1
CDR3nt: TGTGCCAGCAGTTTCCGCGGGAGGAGGGTGAATGAGCAGTTCTTC
CDR3aa: CASSFRGRRVNEQFF

abundance: .
v_gene: TRBV27
d_gene: .
j_gene: TRBJ2-7
CDR3nt: TGTGCCAGCAGTTCCTTTGTAGGGGGCTACGAGCAGTACTTC
CDR3aa: CASSSFVGGYEQYF

abundance: .
v_gene: TRBV10-3
d_gene: .
j_gene: TRBJ2-1
CDR3nt: TGTGCCATCAGTGTCTTGGTCAGCTACAATGAGCAGTTCTTC
CDR3aa: CAISVLVSYNEQFF

abundance: .
v_gene: TRBV4-3
d_gene: .
j_gene: TRBJ1-5
CDR3nt: TGCGCCAGCAGCCAAGATGCGACCGGGTATAACCAGCCCCAGCATTTT
CDR3aa: CASSQDATGYNQPQHF

abundance: .
v_gene: TRBV9
d_gene: TRBD2
j_gene: TRBJ2-5
CDR3nt: TGTGCCAGCAGCGTAGCTACCGGGACTAGCGGGACCCAAGAGACCCAGTACTTC
CDR3aa: CASSVATGTSGTQETQYF

abundance: once
v_gene: TRBV5-1
d_gene: .
j_gene: TRBJ1-1
CDR3nt: TGCGCCAGCAGCTTGGATACAGGAGGCACTGAAGCTTTCTTT
CDR3aa: CASSLDTGGTEAFF

abundance: .
v_gene: TRBV4-1
d_gene: .
j_gene: TRBJ1-1
CDR3nt: TGCGCCAGCAGCCAGGGTCCTTACCTGAACACTGAAGCTTTCTTT
CDR3aa: CASSQGPYLNTEAFF

abundance: .
v_gene: TRBV4-2
d_gene: TRBD2
j_gene: TRBJ2-1
CDR3nt: TGTGCCAGCAGCCAGGACAGCGGGAGCTCCTACAATGAGCAGTTCTTC
CDR3aa: CASSQDSGSSYNEQFF

abundance: once
v_gene: TRBV2
d_gene: TRBD2
j_gene: TRBJ2-5
CDR3nt: TGTGCCAGCAGTGGAGGCCAAGCGGGGCAGACCCAGTACTTC
CDR3aa: CASSGGQAGQTQYF

abundance: .
v_gene: TRBV28
d_gene: TRBD1
j_gene: TRBJ2-1
CDR3nt: TGTGCCAGCAGCCTCCCGGGACAGGGTGGCAATGAGCAGTTCTTC
CDR3aa: CASSLPGQGGNEQFF

abundance: .
v_gene: TRBV9
d_gene: TRBD1
j_gene: TRBJ1-4
CDR3nt: TGTGCCAGCAGCCCCTGGACAGGCGATAATGAAAAACTGTTTTTT
CDR3aa: CASSPWTGDNEKLFF

abundance: .
v_gene: TRBV5-5
d_gene: TRBD2
j_gene: TRBJ2-3
CDR3nt: TGTGCCAGCAGCTTTGGTAGCGGGGGACCAGATACGCAGTATTTT
CDR3aa: CASSFGSGGPDTQYF

abundance: .
v_gene: TRBV27
d_gene: TRBD2
j_gene: TRBJ2-7
CDR3nt: TGTGCCAGCAGTTTAATGAAGGGGGGGACTAGCGGGAGTTCTGAGCAGTACTTC
CDR3aa: CASSLMKGGTSGSSEQYF

abundance: .
v_gene: TRBV28
d_gene: .
j_gene: TRBJ1-2
CDR3nt: TGTGCCACCTCTTCCGGATTCTATGGCTACACCTTC
CDR3aa: CATSSGFYGYTF

abundance: .
v_gene: TRBV18
d_gene: .
j_gene: TRBJ2-1
CDR3nt: TGTGCCAGCTCACCACTCCCCGACAATGAGCAGTTCTTC
CDR3aa: CASSPLPDNEQFF

abundance: .
v_gene: TRBV5-4
d_gene: TRBD1
j_gene: TRBJ1-2
CDR3nt: TGTGCCAGCAGCTTGGACAGGGGTCCTTATGGCTACACCTTC
CDR3aa: CASSLDRGPYGYTF

abundance: .
v_gene: TRBV24-1
d_gene: .
j_gene: TRBJ2-7
CDR3nt: TGTGCCACCAGTGATACGGACCGGTACGAGCAGTACTTC
CDR3aa: CATSDTDRYEQYF

abundance: .
v_gene: TRBV2
d_gene: .
j_gene: TRBJ2-7
CDR3nt: TGTGCCAGCAGTTGGCTAGCAGCCTACGAGCAGTACTTC
CDR3aa: CASSWLAAYEQYF

abundance: .
v_gene: TRBV10-3
d_gene: .
j_gene: TRBJ2-7
CDR3nt: TGTGCCATCGGGGAGGGGGAAGTCTACGAGCAGTACTTC
CDR3aa: CAIGEGEVYEQYF

abundance: .
v_gene: TRBV6-1
d_gene: .
j_gene: TRBJ1-1
CDR3nt: TGTGCCAGCAGTGACCGACAGCCCATGAACACTGAAGCTTTCTTT
CDR3aa: CASSDRQPMNTEAFF

abundance: .
v_gene: TRBV5-4
d_gene: .
j_gene: TRBJ2-4
CDR3nt: TGTGCCAGCAGCCCCGGAGCCGACATGGGAAAAAACATTCAGTACTTC
CDR3aa: CASSPGADMGKNIQYF

abundance: .
v_gene: TRBV9
d_gene: TRBD2
j_gene: TRBJ2-2
CDR3nt: TGTGCCAGCGGCTCGAGCGGGGGCGGGGAGCTGTTTTTT
CDR3aa: CASGSSGGGELFF

abundance: .
v_gene: TRBV6-5
d_gene: .
j_gene: TRBJ2-7
CDR3nt: TGTGCCAGCAGAAGGGACACAATAAACTCCTACGAGCAGTACTTC
CDR3aa: CASRRDTINSYEQYF

abundance: once
v_gene: TRBV5-1
d_gene: .
j_gene: TRBJ1-2
CDR3nt: TGCGCCAGCAGGACCGACAGGACCATTACTGGCTACACCTTC
CDR3aa: CASRTDRTITGYTF

abundance: .
v_gene: TRBV7-2
d_gene: TRBD2
j_gene: TRBJ2-2
CDR3nt: TGTGCCAGCAGCTTAGGAGCGGGAGTAACCGGGGAGCTGTTTTTT
CDR3aa: CASSLGAGVTGELFF

abundance: .
v_gene: TRBV2
d_gene: .
j_gene: TRBJ2-3
CDR3nt: TGTGCCAGCACCCGCTACACAGATACGCAGTATTTT
CDR3aa: CASTRYTDTQYF

abundance: .
v_gene: TRBV19
d_gene: .
j_gene: TRBJ2-2
CDR3nt: TGTGCCAGTAGTATCGACGGGAACACCGGGGAGCTGTTTTTT
CDR3aa: CASSIDGNTGELFF

abundance: .
v_gene: TRBV6-1
d_gene: .
j_gene: TRBJ1-5
CDR3nt: TGTGCCAGCAGTGAAGCGCGGTTGCAGCCCCAGCATTTT
CDR3aa: CASSEARLQPQHF

abundance: .
v_gene: TRBV7-9
d_gene: .
j_gene: TRBJ1-2
CDR3nt: TGTGCCAGCAGCTCAGGATACTATGGCTACACCTTC
CDR3aa: CASSSGYYGYTF

abundance: .
v_gene: TRBV19
d_gene: TRBD2
j_gene: TRBJ2-1
CDR3nt: TGTGCCAGTAGTCCACTAGCGGGGGGGTACAATGAGCAGTTCTTC
CDR3aa: CASSPLAGGYNEQFF

abundance: .
v_gene: TRBV3-1/TRBV3-2
d_gene: .
j_gene: TRBJ2-1
CDR3nt: TGTGCCAGCAGCCCAAATAGTCTGGGCAATGAGCAGTTCTTC
CDR3aa: CASSPNSLGNEQFF

abundance: .
v_gene: TRBV6-1
d_gene: .
j_gene: TRBJ1-2
CDR3nt: TGTGCCAGCAGTGAAAGGGCAGGGTCGGGTTATGGCTACACCTTC
CDR3aa: CASSERAGSGYGYTF

abundance: .
v_gene: TRBV7-9
d_gene: TRBD2
j_gene: TRBJ2-1
CDR3nt: TGTGCCAGCAGCTCCGCTGACCGGGGGGTGTCCTACAATGAGCAGTTCTTC
CDR3aa: CASSSADRGVSYNEQFF

abundance: .
v_gene: TRBV28
d_gene: .
j_gene: TRBJ2-7
CDR3nt: TGTGCCAGCACCGGGCCAGGGCAGGGGACCTACGAGCAGTACTTC
CDR3aa: CASTGPGQGTYEQYF

abundance: once
v_gene: TRBV7-2
d_gene: TRBD1
j_gene: TRBJ2-3
CDR3nt: TGTGCCAGCAGCGCGACAGGGCCGGGGAATACGCAGTATTTT
CDR3aa: CASSATGPGNTQYF

abundance: .
v_gene: TRBV3-1/TRBV3-2
d_gene: TRBD1
j_gene: TRBJ1-1
CDR3nt: TGTGCCAGCAGCCCTGGAACCTGGACAGGGGGAAACACTGAAGCTTTCTTT
CDR3aa: CASSPGTWTGGNTEAFF

abundance: .
v_gene: TRBV28
d_gene: .
j_gene: TRBJ1-6
CDR3nt: TGTGCCAGCAGTTCGGCAGGGATCGTTTCACCCCTCCACTTT
CDR3aa: CASSSAGIVSPLHF

abundance: .
v_gene: TRBV23-1
d_gene: .
j_gene: TRBJ1-4
CDR3nt: TGCGCCAGCAGTCAATCGAAAGTATTTGAGGAAAAACTGTTTTTT
CDR3aa: CASSQSKVFEEKLFF

abundance: once
v_gene: TRBV5-6
d_gene: TRBD2
j_gene: TRBJ2-2
CDR3nt: TGTGCCAGCAGCTTAGGAGCGGGGGCGAACACCGGGGAGCTGTTTTTT
CDR3aa: CASSLGAGANTGELFF

abundance: .
v_gene: TRBV14
d_gene: TRBD2
j_gene: TRBJ2-3
CDR3nt: TGTGCCAGCAAGAAGACTAGCGGGAGGACAGATACGCAGTATTTT
CDR3aa: CASKKTSGRTDTQYF